The clone carrying this T cell receptor beta chain was detected ten times or more. Its specificity is unknown. Quantitative molecular-barcoded 5'-RACE generated the TCR beta libraries. A single record per CDR3 protein comes from TCRdb applying MiXCR to the 5' RACE reads. This table has about 540,000 distinct CDR3 sequences, roughly 13% appearing once. This sample is drawn from a study of CD8 T cells in ankylosing spondylitis. General observations from the study: There was a TCR beta motif, made of several highly homologous variants, that appeared characteristic of ankylosing spondylitis blood. Reactive arthritis synovial fluid and blood were previously reported to contain some motif variants. The authors found the disease-linked clones to be CD8+ and relatively rare in peripheral blood.

This clonotype was obtained from a male donor with ankylosing spondylitis. The sequenced sample was blood, either unsorted or a sorted T cell fraction (not recorded which).

The CDR3 loop is CASSLDITEAFF. In DNA, the CDR3 is TGTGCCAGCAGCTTAGATATCACTGAAGCTTTCTTT. This chain uses TRBV7-9 with TRBJ1-1; the D is unclear. The CDR3 length is 12 residues. The germline V gene encodes CDR1 SEHNR and CDR2 FQNEAQ (reference sequence). V lost 1 base to trimming and J lost 4 bases, with 4 bases between them.